The 28 T cell receptor beta chains below all came from one sample that was sequenced in a study of cytomegalovirus exposure and HLA in healthy donors. 13 Jbeta primers and 60 Vbeta primers were used for the PCR. Some clones are missing from TCRdb's copy, which holds only in-frame ones; the method was immunoSEQ multiplex PCR. The sample includes about 140,000 clones, about 80% of them seen just once. The material sequenced was PBMCs. The receptors here all came from a woman under 30 in good health and CMV-seropositive.

V is TRBV4-1 and J is TRBJ2-7, with D tentatively TRBD2 (6 bases). The CDR3 has 16 residues. The germline CDR1 and CDR2 sequences are MGHRA and YSYEKL. Trimming cost V 0 bases and J 2 bases, with 14 bases left between them. Here the CDR3 reads CASSQELGGGPYEQYF. CDR3 nucleotide sequence: TGCGCCAGCAGCCAAGAACTGGGAGGAGGCCCCTACGAGCAGTACTTC.

The chain recombines TRBV7-2 with TRBJ1-1, with a tentative D call TRBD1 (5 bases). The CDR3 is made up of 14 amino acids. With 3 bases removed from V and 1 base from J, the gap between germline ends came to 9 bases. Germline loops: CDR1 SGHTA, CDR2 FQGNSA. The CDR3 sequence: CASSLTERNTEAFF. The CDR3 DNA sequence: TGTGCCAGCAGCTTGACAGAGAGGAACACTGAAGCTTTCTTT.

The V and J genes are TRBV29-1 and TRBJ2-1, with a tentative D call TRBD2 (6 bases). This CDR3 is built from 12 residues. The V gene lost 7 bases and the J gene lost 8 bases, with 15 bases spanning the gap. Germline CDR1 is SQVTM and CDR2 is ANQGSEA. The DNA of the CDR3 is TGCAGCGGCACTCCCTCGGGGGATGAGCAGTTCTTC. It specifies CSGTPSGDEQFF.

This clone has only a few counts. J is TRBJ2-7 and V is TRBV6-5, with 8 bases lining up with TRBD1. The CDR3 totals 15 residues. V dropped 2 bases and J dropped 3; count of bases not matched to a gene: 6. The V gene's germline CDR1 is MNHEY and CDR2 SVGAGI. CDR3 DNA: TGTGCCAGCAGTTACCTCGGGACAGGAGGCTACGAGCAGTACTTC. It specifies CASSYLGTGGYEQYF.

The V gene is TRBV28, the J gene TRBJ1-6; 9 nucleotides agree with TRBD1. The V segment lost 5 bases and the J segment 7 bases; nucleotides outside the gene matches: 6. This CDR3 region has 15 residues. The germline gives CDR1 MDHEN, CDR2 SYDVKM. The CDR3 reads CASSPEGTGNSPLHF. As DNA, the CDR3 is TGTGCCAGCAGTCCTGAAGGGACAGGGAATTCACCCCTCCACTTT.

This chain uses TRBV9 with TRBJ1-2, with 7 bases fitting TRBD1. Germline assignment: CDR1 SGDLS and CDR2 YYNGEE. The length of the CDR3 is 16 residues. The ends lost 3 bases at V and 4 bases at J; junction bases unmatched: 12. This CDR3 is CASSARQGQRGYGYTF. The CDR3 DNA is TGTGCCAGCAGCGCCCGACAGGGACAGCGAGGCTATGGCTACACCTTC.

This clone was detected only a few times. V gene TRBV13 combines with J gene TRBJ2-5; no firm D call. CDR3 size: 12 residues. Germline V gene sequence: CDR1 PRHDT, CDR2 FYEKMQ (reference sequence). Trimming left V 2 bases short and J 5 bases short, with 6 bases between. The CDR3 spells CASSLFGETQYF. CDR3 coding DNA: TGTGCCAGCAGCTTATTCGGGGAGACCCAGTACTTC.

V is TRBV19 and J is TRBJ1-2; 7 nucleotides match TRBD1. The germline CDR1 and CDR2 sequences are LNHDA and SQIVND (reference sequence). J was trimmed by 8 bases and V by 4 bases; bases with no gene match: 4. This CDR3 comprises 12 residues. As DNA, the CDR3 is TGTGCCAGTAGTAGACAGGGATACGGCTACACCTTC. Its translation: CASSRQGYGYTF.

This chain joins TRBV27 and TRBJ1-5, with D unresolved. CDR1 is MNHEY and CDR2 is SMNVEV in the germline V gene (reference sequence). The ends were cut back, 2 bases at V and 0 bases at J, with 17 bases in the middle. The CDR3 totals 18 residues. The CDR3 bases are TGTGCCAGCAGTTTAATAGGTTCCAGGTTCGATAGCAATCAGCCCCAGCATTTT. It codes for CASSLIGSRFDSNQPQHF.

The chain employs TRBV11-2 and TRBJ2-7, with TRBD1 as a possible D gene (5 bases). The CDR3 covers 15 residues. Germline CDR1 is SGHAT and CDR2 is FQNNGV. V dropped 2 bases and J dropped 1 base, with 12 bases sitting between them. CDR3 region: CASSLLQVPSYEQYF. The DNA of the CDR3 is TGTGCCAGCAGCTTATTACAGGTCCCATCCTACGAGCAGTACTTC.

The V gene is TRBV2, the J gene TRBJ2-3; 7 nucleotides align to TRBD1. Germline V CDR1 and CDR2: SNHLY, FYNNEI. Trimming took 6 bases from V and 2 from J; bases not matched to a gene: 14. The CDR3 is made up of 17 amino acids. CDR3 residues: CASSRRAPTGNTDTQYF. CDR3 DNA: TGTGCCAGCAGCAGAAGGGCCCCGACAGGGAACACAGATACGCAGTATTTT.

V and J are TRBV10-1 and TRBJ2-2; 8 nucleotides agree with TRBD1. The CDR3 runs 15 residues. V lost 0 bases and J lost 6; bases outside the gene matches: 3. Looked up from germline, CDR1 is WNHNN and CDR2 is SYGVQD (reference sequence). The CDR3 sequence: CASSESGQGAGELFF. CDR3 nucleotide sequence: TGCGCCAGCAGTGAGTCAGGACAGGGTGCCGGGGAGCTGTTTTTT.

The V and J genes are TRBV28 and TRBJ1-4; tentative D call: TRBD1 (6 bases). Trimming left V 5 bases short and J 3 bases short, with 16 bases between. The CDR3 covers 16 residues. The germline V gene has CDR1 MDHEN and CDR2 SYDVKM. CDR3 nucleotides: TGTGCCAGCAGTCCTCAAACAGGGATCCCTAATGAAAAACTGTTTTTT. It is translated as CASSPQTGIPNEKLFF.

The CDR3: CASSSNRGHQPQHF. DNA for the CDR3: TGTGCCAGCAGCTCTAACAGGGGACACCAGCCCCAGCATTTT. This chain joins TRBV11-2 and TRBJ1-5, with TRBD1 matching 7 bases. The CDR3 spans 14 residues. Germline values: CDR1 SGHAT, CDR2 FQNNGV. Germline trimming cut 4 bases from V and 7 bases from J; bases unmatched to any gene: 7.

The J gene is TRBJ2-7, the V gene TRBV6-5; 7 bases are shared with TRBD1. CDR1 MNHEY and CDR2 SVGAGI come from the germline V gene. This CDR3 has 15 residues. V lost 0 bases, J lost 2 bases, and 4 bases stayed unmatched. For the CDR3, the DNA is TGTGCCAGCAGTTACTCCGGGACAGTCACCTACGAGCAGTACTTC. The encoded protein is CASSYSGTVTYEQYF.

This clone came up a few times. The V and J genes are TRBV4-3 and TRBJ2-2; no clear D. Germline values: CDR1 LGHNA, CDR2 YSLEER. Trimming removed 3 bases at V and 8 bases at J, with 7 bases between. This CDR3 spans 12 amino acids. This chain's CDR3 is CASSHVGGELFF. The DNA for the CDR3 is TGCGCCAGCAGCCATGTCGGGGGGGAGCTGTTTTTT.

The genes are TRBV6-5 and TRBJ2-5; D gene unclear. The CDR3 loop spans 13 amino acids. Germline V lookup: CDR1 MNHEY, CDR2 SVGAGI. Trimming took off 5 bases at V and 3 bases at J, with 10 bases between the two ends. The CDR3 coding sequence is TGTGCCAGCAGTCCCCAGGTGAAAGAGACCCAGTACTTC. Its protein is CASSPQVKETQYF.

This clone was detected only once. The chain carries TRBV15 and TRBJ2-3; D may be TRBD1 (5 bases). Germline V CDR1 and CDR2: LNHNV, YYDKDF (reference sequence). Trimming shortened V by 5 bases and J by 9 bases, and 12 bases separated the two germline ends. The CDR3 runs 12 residues. CDR3 amino acids: CATSVDRETQYF. The CDR3 DNA is TGTGCCACCAGCGTCGACAGAGAGACGCAGTATTTT.

There are a few counts of this clone. This sequence joins TRBV7-9 and TRBJ2-7, with D unclear. Germline assignment: CDR1 SEHNR and CDR2 FQNEAQ (reference sequence). V shed 5 bases and J shed 1 base, with 12 bases lying between them. CDR3 length equals 14 residues. For the CDR3, the DNA is TGTGCCAGCAGCCCCGGGTCCTCGTCCTACGAGCAGTACTTC. As protein: CASSPGSSSYEQYF.

The CDR3 sequence: CASSYGGGRNIQYF. Here the CDR3 DNA reads TGTGCCAGCAGTTATGGCGGTGGTCGGAACATTCAGTACTTC. This chain joins TRBV6-5 and TRBJ2-4; D remains ambiguous. Germline CDR1 reads MNHEY; CDR2 reads SVGAGI. The V end lost 3 bases, the J end lost 7 bases, and 13 bases lay between the germline ends. CDR3 length: 14 residues.

The chain uses TRBV4-1 and TRBJ1-1; 7 bases align to TRBD1. CDR1 and CDR2 (germline): MGHRA, YSYEKL. With V trimmed by 2 bases and J by 2 bases, 17 bases remained unmatched. This CDR3 spans 19 amino acids. The CDR3 DNA sequence: TGCGCCAGCAGCCAAAGATCGGGGGACACAGGGGCCCAAAACACTGAAGCTTTCTTT. This encodes CASSQRSGDTGAQNTEAFF.

V and J are TRBV30 and TRBJ2-5; TRBD1 matches 12 bases. Germline CDR1 GTSNPN, CDR2 SVGIG (reference sequence). CDR3 length: 14 residues. With V trimmed by 8 bases and J by 5 bases, 9 bases remained unmatched. Here the CDR3 DNA reads TGTGCCAGCGACCGGGACAGGGGGCGGGAGACCCAGTACTTC. It codes for CASDRDRGRETQYF. Drawing the rest from reference TRBV30 and TRBJ2-5, the complete variable domain is SQTIHQWPATLVQPVGSPLSLECTVEGTSNPNLYWYRQAAGRGLQLLFYSVGIGQISSEVPQNLSASRPQDRQFILSSKKLLLSDSGFYLCASDRDRGRETQYFGPGTRLLVL.

The rearrangement joins TRBV6-6 to TRBJ2-5; 10 positions match TRBD1. J gave up 4 bases and V 6 bases, and 5 bases lay outside the gene matches. The length of the CDR3 is 14 residues. Germline lookup yields CDR1 MNHNY and CDR2 SVGAGI (reference sequence). DNA for the CDR3: TGTGCCAGCAGCAAGGACAGGGGGACAGAGACCCAGTACTTC. Encoded protein: CASSKDRGTETQYF.

The rearrangement links TRBV5-1 to TRBJ1-1; 7 positions agree with TRBD1. The germline gives CDR1 SGHRS, CDR2 YFSETQ. The CDR3 loop spans 16 amino acids. The V and J ends lost 4 bases and 0 bases, in that order; junction bases with no gene match: 9. The CDR3 region has the DNA TGCGCCAGCAGCCCCGGGGACAGCCTCATGAACACTGAAGCTTTCTTT. It yields the protein CASSPGDSLMNTEAFF.

The chain couples TRBV5-1 to TRBJ1-1; maybe TRBD1 (5 bases). Germline CDR1 reads SGHRS; CDR2 reads YFSETQ. The V gene lost 0 bases and the J gene lost 8 bases, with 11 bases spanning the gap. This CDR3 has 13 amino acids. The CDR3 region is CASSLAAGHEAFF. The CDR3 DNA is TGCGCCAGCAGCTTGGCCGCTGGACACGAAGCTTTCTTT.

This chain connects TRBV9 to TRBJ1-2, with a weak D call TRBD1 (5 bases). Germline CDR1 reads SGDLS; CDR2 reads YYNGEE. Trimming shortened V by 3 bases and J by 8 bases, and 11 bases separated the two germline ends. The CDR3 extends over 12 amino acids. Here the CDR3 reads CASSGMGGGYTF. CDR3 DNA: TGTGCCAGCAGCGGGATGGGGGGGGGCTACACCTTC.

The chain couples TRBV18 to TRBJ1-5; the match to TRBD1 covers 9 bases. CDR1 and CDR2 (germline): KGHSH, LQKENI. The V and J ends lost 4 bases and 0 bases, in that order; junction bases with no gene match: 7. The CDR3 covers 17 residues. This CDR3 reads CASSRGQGEYSNQPQHF. The CDR3 DNA follows: TGTGCCAGCTCACGGGGACAGGGAGAATATAGCAATCAGCCCCAGCATTTT.

The chain recombines TRBV6-5 with TRBJ2-6; 8 positions match TRBD1. The V and J ends lost 6 bases and 2 bases, in that order; junction bases with no gene match: 3. The CDR3 is made up of 15 amino acids. The germline CDR1 and CDR2 sequences are MNHEY and SVGAGI. The CDR3 DNA reads as TGTGCCAGCAGACTCAGGGGGCCTGGGGCCAACGTCCTGACTTTC. Protein sequence: CASRLRGPGANVLTF.